The clone carrying this T cell receptor beta chain was observed a few times. These data belong to a study of blood T cell repertoires in COVID-19. Overall study: Sources were T cells, B-cell-depleted T cells, or PBMCs; the material itself was cDNA or gDNA.

This CDR3 spans 15 amino acids. CDR1 and CDR2 from the germline V gene are SGHVS and FQNEAQ. V lost 1 base and J lost 4, with 13 bases in between. Authors' processing steps: The assay estimated nucleated cells by amplifying reference gene primers. The repertoire was sequenced with immunoSEQ multiplex PCR; TCRdb's copy has only in-frame clones and lacks some. That table furnishes V, J and clone size, whereas the DNA furnished D and trimming. The sample lists under 65,000 clones; roughly four fifths were seen once. Source material: peripheral blood. This chain joins TRBV7-8 and TRBJ1-2; maybe TRBD1 (5 bases). The clonotype comes from a woman aged 55-70 years with acute or convalescent COVID-19. The CDR3 region has the DNA TGTGCCAGCAGCTTAGTGCGGGGCTTGGGCTATGGCTACACCTTC. Residues: CASSLVRGLGYGYTF.